Below, one T cell receptor beta chain is given with its context. The germline gives CDR1 PRHDT, CDR2 FYEKMQ (reference sequence). The CDR3 is 14 residues long. Unmatched junction bases numbered 6, after V lost 1 base and J lost 9 bases. The data belong to a study of blood T cell repertoires in COVID-19. Across the whole study: Spain, Italy and the United States supplied samples that represented acute and convalescent COVID-19. Sources were T cells, B-cell-depleted T cells, or PBMCs; the material itself was cDNA or gDNA.

Across about two dozen US areas, participants ranged in age from about 18 to 90 years. Participants reported their clinical history, and cohort assignment relied on those reports. Profiling relied on immunoSEQ multiplex PCR, and the TCRdb table lists in-frame clones only, not all of them. The sample contains approximately 180,000 clones, more than 80% of which appear only once. The origin of this receptor is a man aged 35 to 55 who had recovered from COVID-19. The rearrangement links TRBV13 to TRBJ2-1; 7 nucleotides line up with TRBD2. The sample comprised PBMCs or T cells enriched from blood (not recorded which). The CDR3, as DNA: TGTGCCAGCAGCTTAGAAGGGAGGGTTAGTGAGCAGTTCTTC. It yields the protein CASSLEGRVSEQFF.